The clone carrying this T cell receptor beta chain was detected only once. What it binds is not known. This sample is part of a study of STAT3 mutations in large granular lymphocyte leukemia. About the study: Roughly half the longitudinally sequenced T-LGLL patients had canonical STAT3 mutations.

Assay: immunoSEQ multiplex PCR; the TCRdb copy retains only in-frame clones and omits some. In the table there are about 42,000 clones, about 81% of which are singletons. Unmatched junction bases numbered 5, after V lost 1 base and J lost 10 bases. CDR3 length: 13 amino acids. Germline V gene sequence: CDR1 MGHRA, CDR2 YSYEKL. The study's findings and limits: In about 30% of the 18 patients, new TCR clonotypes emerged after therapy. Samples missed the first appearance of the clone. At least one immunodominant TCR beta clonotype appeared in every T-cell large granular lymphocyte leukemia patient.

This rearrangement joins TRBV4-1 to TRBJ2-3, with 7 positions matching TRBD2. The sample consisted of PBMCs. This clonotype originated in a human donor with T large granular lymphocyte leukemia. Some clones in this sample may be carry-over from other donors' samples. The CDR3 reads CASSQAPAGAQYF. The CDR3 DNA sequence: TGCGCCAGCAGCCAAGCTCCGGCGGGGGCGCAGTATTTT.